Sequencing of this T cell receptor beta chain was carried out in a study of beta chain features in type 1 diabetes. Study-level background: Taken together, all samples contributed around 100 million examined sorted cells. Regarding the study as a whole: VDJ junctions from patients with type 1 diabetes contained fewer insertions and more deletions. Type 1 diabetes patients showed a moderate but significant shortening of TCRB CDR3s in all four CD4+ subsets.

Germline assignment: CDR1 SGHTA and CDR2 FQGNSA. Trimming removed 3 bases from V and 4 bases from J, with 15 bases in between. The CDR3 is 15 residues long. This clone has just a few counts. What it binds is not known. Expressed TCRB transcripts were sequenced after all isolated RNA was converted to cDNA. Method: immunoSEQ multiplex PCR; TCRdb's copy keeps in-frame clones and lacks some. Of 250,000 to 350,000 clones in the sample, 13% to 15% were seen once. The authors obtained over 95% purity in all sorted populations. The sequence derives from a man between 25 and 39 years old with type 1 diabetes. The source material was naive CD4+ T cells from blood. V is TRBV7-2 and J is TRBJ1-1; D remains ambiguous. The CDR3 DNA reads as TGTGCCAGCAGCTTTCATCTTGGAGGGTTCACTGAAGCTTTCTTT. It specifies CASSFHLGGFTEAFF.